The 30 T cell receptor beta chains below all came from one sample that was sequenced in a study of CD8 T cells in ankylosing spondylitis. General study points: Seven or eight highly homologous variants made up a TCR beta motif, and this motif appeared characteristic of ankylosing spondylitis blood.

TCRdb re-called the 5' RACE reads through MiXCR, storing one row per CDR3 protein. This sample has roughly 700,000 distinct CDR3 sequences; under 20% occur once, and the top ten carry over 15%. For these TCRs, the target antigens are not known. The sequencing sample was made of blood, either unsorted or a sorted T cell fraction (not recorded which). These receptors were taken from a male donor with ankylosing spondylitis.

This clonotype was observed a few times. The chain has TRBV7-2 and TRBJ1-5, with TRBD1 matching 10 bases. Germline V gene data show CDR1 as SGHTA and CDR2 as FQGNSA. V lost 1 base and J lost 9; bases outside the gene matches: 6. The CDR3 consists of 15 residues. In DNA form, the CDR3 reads TGTGCCAGCAGCTTAGGGGGGACAGGGGATCGGCCCCAGCATTTT. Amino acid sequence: CASSLGGTGDRPQHF.

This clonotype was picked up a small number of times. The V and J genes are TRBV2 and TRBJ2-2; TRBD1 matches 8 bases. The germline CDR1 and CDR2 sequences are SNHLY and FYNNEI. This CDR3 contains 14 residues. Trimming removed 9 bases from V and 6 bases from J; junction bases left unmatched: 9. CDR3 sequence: CASREQGAAGELFF. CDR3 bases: TGTGCCAGTCGGGAGCAGGGGGCAGCCGGGGAGCTGTTTTTT.

This chain's CDR3 is CSAGRTGDNQPQHF. The CDR3 coding sequence is TGCAGTGCTGGACGGACAGGGGACAATCAGCCCCAGCATTTT. V gene TRBV20-1 combines with J gene TRBJ1-5, with TRBD1 matching 9 bases. Germline V gene sequence: CDR1 DFQATT, CDR2 SNEGSKA (reference sequence). V was clipped by 5 bases and J by 3 bases; unmatched bases: 5. The CDR3 length is 14 residues.

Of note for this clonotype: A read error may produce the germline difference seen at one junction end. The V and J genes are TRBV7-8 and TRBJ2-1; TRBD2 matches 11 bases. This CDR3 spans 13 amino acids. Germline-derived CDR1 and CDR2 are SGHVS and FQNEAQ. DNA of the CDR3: TGTGCCAGCAGCTCAACTAGCGGGAGATCGGTGGTCTTC. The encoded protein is CASSSTSGRSVVF.

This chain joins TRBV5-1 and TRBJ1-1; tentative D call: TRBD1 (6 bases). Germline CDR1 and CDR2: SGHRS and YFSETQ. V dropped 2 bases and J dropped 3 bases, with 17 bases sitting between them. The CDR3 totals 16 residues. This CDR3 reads CASSFSGVGRDTEAFF. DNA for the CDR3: TGCGCCAGCAGCTTCTCAGGGGTCGGAAGGGACACTGAAGCTTTCTTT.

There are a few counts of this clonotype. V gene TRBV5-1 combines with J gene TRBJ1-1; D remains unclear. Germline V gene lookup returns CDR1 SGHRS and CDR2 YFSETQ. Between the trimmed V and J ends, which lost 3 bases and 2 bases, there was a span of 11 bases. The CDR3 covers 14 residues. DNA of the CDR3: TGCGCCAGCAGCTCGGACCCGGCTAACACTGAAGCTTTCTTT. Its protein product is CASSSDPANTEAFF.

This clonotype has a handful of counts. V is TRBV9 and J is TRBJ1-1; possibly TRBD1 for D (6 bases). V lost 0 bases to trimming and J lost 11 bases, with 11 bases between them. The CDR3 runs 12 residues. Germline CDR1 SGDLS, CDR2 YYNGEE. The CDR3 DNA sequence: TGTGCCAGCAGCGTAGGGGCAGGGGTTGCTTTCTTT. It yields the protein CASSVGAGVAFF.

CDR3: CASSMTSRGRFYEQYF. In nucleotides, the CDR3 is TGTGCCAGCAGCATGACATCCAGGGGGCGCTTCTACGAGCAGTACTTC. This chain joins TRBV7-2 and TRBJ2-7; the match to TRBD1 covers 8 bases. CDR3 length: 16 residues. Germline CDR1 is SGHTA and CDR2 is FQGNSA. V dropped 5 bases and J dropped 3; count of bases not matched to a gene: 12. The full variable domain, its missing parts supplied by reference TRBV7-2 and TRBJ2-7, is GAGVSQSPSNKVTEKGKDVELRCDPISGHTALYWYRQSLGQGLEFLIYFQGNSAPDKSGLPSDRFSAERTGGSVSTLTIQRTQQEDSAVYLCASSMTSRGRFYEQYFGPGTRLTVT.

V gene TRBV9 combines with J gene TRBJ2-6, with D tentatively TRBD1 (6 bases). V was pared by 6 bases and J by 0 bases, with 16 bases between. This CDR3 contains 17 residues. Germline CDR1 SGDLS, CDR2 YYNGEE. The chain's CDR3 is CASTRGRGVSGANVLTF. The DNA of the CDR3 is TGTGCCAGCACCCGGGGCAGGGGAGTCTCTGGGGCCAACGTCCTGACTTTC.

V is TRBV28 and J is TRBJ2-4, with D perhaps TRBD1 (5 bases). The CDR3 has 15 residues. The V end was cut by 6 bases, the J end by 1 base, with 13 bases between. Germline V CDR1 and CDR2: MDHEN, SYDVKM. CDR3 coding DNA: TGTGCCAGCAGCAGGCAGGGTACGGCCAAAAACATTCAGTACTTC. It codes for CASSRQGTAKNIQYF.

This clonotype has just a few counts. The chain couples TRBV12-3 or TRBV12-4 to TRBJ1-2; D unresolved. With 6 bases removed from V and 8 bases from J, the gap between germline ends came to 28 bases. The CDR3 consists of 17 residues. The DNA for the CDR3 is TGTGCCAGCAGCTTGGAACTGGCCTCGGGCCTTCTTGGAGGCTACACCTTC. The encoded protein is CASSLELASGLLGGYTF.

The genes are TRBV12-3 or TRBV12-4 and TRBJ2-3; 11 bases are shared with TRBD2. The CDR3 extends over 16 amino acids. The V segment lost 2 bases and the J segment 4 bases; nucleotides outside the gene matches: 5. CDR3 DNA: TGTGCCAGCAGTTTAAGTAGCGGGGGGGGCCCAGATACGCAGTATTTT. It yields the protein CASSLSSGGGPDTQYF.

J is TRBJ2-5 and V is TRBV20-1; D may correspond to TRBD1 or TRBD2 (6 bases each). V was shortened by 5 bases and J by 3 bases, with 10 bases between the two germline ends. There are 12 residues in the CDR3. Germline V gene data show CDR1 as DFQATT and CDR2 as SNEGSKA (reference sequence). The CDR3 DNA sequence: TGCAGTGCTGGAAGGGGGGAAGAGACCCAGTACTTC. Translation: CSAGRGEETQYF.

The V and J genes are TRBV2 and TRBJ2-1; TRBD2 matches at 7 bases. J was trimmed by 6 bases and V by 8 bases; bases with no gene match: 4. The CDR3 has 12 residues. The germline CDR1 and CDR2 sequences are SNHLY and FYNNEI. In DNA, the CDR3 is TGTGCCAGCTATTCGGGGGGCAATGAGCAGTTCTTC. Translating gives CASYSGGNEQFF.

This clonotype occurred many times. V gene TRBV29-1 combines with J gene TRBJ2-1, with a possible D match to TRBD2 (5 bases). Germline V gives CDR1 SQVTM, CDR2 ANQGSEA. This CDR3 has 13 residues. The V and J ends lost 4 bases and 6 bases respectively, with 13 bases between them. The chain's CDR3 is CSVAGLLGNEQFF. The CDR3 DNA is TGCAGCGTTGCCGGTCTACTAGGCAATGAGCAGTTCTTC.

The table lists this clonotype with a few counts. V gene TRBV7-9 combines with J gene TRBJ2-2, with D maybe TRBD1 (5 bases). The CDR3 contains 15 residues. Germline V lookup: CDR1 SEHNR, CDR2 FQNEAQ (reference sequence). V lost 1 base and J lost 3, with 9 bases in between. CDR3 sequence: CASSLEGSHTGELFF. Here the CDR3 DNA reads TGTGCCAGCAGCTTAGAGGGGTCGCACACCGGGGAGCTGTTTTTT.

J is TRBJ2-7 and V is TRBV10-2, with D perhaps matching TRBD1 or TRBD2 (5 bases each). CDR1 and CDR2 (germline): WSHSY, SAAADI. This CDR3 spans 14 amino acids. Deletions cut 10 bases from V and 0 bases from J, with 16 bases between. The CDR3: CATPGTDLSYEQYF. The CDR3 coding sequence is TGCGCCACCCCCGGGACGGACCTCTCCTACGAGCAGTACTTC.

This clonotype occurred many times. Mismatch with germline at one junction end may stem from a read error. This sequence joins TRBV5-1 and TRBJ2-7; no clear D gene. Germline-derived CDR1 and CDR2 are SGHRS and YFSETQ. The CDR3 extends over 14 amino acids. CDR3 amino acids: CASSLGSSSYEQYF. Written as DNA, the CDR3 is TGTGCCAGCAGTCTGGGCAGCAGCTCCTACGAGCAGTACTTC.

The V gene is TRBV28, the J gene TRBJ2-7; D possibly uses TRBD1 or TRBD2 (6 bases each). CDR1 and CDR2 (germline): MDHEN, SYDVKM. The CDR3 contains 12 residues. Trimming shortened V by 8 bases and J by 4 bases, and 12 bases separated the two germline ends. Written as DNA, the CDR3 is TGTGCCAGCGCCCTAGGGGGGTACGAGCAGTACTTC. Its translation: CASALGGYEQYF.

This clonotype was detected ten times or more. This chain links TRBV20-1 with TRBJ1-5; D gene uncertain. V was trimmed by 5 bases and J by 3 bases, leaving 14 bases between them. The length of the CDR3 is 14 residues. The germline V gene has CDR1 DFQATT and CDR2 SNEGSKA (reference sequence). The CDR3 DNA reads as TGCAGTGCTCTAGGTAGGGCAGTCAATCAGCCCCAGCATTTT. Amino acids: CSALGRAVNQPQHF.

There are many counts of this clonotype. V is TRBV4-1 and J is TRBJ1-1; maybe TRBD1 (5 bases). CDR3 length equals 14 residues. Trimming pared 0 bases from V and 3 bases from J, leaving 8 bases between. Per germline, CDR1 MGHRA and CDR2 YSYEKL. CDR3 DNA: TGCGCCAGCAGCCAAGAATGGGACGACACTGAAGCTTTCTTT. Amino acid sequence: CASSQEWDDTEAFF.

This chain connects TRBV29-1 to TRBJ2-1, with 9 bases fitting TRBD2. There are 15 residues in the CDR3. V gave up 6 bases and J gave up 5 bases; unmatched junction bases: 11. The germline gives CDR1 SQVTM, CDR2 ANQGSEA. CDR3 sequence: CSVPRGGGVDNEQFF. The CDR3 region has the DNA TGCAGCGTCCCCCGCGGCGGGGGGGTGGACAATGAGCAGTTCTTC.

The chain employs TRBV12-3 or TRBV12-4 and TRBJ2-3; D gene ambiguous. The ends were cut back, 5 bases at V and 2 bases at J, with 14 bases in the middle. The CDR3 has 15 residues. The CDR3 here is CASSLDGIFTDTQYF. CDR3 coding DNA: TGTGCCAGCAGTCTGGACGGAATATTCACAGATACGCAGTATTTT.

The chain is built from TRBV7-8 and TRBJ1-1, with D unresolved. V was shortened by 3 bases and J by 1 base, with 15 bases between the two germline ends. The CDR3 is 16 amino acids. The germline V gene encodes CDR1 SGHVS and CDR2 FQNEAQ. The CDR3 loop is CASSFEDSLGNTEAFF. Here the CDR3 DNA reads TGTGCCAGCAGCTTTGAAGATTCGTTGGGGAACACTGAAGCTTTCTTT.

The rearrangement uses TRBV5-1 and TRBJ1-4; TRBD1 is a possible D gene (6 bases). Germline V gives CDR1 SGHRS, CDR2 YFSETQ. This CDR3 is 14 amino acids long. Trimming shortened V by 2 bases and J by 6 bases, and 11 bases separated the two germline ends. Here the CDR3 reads CASSFPGGDEKLFF. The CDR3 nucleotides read TGCGCCAGCAGCTTCCCGGGGGGCGATGAAAAACTGTTTTTT.

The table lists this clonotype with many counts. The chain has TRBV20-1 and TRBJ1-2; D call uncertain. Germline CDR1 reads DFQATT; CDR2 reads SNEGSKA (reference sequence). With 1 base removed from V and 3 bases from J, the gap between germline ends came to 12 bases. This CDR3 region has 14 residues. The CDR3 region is CSARGVKTHYGYTF. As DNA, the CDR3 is TGCAGTGCTAGAGGGGTCAAAACCCACTATGGCTACACCTTC.

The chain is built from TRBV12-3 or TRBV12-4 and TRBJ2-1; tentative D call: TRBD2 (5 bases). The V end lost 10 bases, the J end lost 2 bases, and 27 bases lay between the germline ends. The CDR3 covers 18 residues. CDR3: CATSKKVAFSATYNEQFF. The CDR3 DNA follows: TGTGCCACCTCGAAAAAAGTAGCGTTTTCGGCGACCTACAATGAGCAGTTCTTC.

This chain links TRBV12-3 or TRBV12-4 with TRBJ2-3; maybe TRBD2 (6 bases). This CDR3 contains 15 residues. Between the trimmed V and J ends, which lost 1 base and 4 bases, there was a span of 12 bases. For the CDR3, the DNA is TGTGCCAGCAGTTTAGTAACTAGCTGGCCAGATACGCAGTATTTT. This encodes CASSLVTSWPDTQYF.

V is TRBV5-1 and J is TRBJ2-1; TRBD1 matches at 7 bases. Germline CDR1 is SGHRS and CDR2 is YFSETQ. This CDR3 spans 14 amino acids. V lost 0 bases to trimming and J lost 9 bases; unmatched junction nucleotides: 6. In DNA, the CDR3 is TGCGCCAGCAGCTTGGACAGGGGTTTGGGTGAGCAGTTCTTC. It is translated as CASSLDRGLGEQFF.

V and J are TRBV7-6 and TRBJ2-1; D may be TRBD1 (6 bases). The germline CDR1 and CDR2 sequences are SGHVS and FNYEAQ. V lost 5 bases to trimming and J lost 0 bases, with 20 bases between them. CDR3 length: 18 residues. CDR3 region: CASSPKLGASSSYNEQFF. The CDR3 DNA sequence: TGTGCCAGCAGCCCCAAGTTGGGGGCCTCAAGCTCCTACAATGAGCAGTTCTTC.